These 22 T cell receptor beta chains were all obtained from the same sample, sequenced in a study of cytomegalovirus exposure and HLA in healthy donors. The PCR was carried out with 60 Vbeta primers and 13 Jbeta primers. Profiled with immunoSEQ multiplex PCR; TCRdb holds only in-frame clones, not every one. This table has fewer than 200,000 clones, roughly 90% appearing once. The sequenced sample consisted of PBMCs. The source is a boy aged 2-15 years in good health and CMV-seronegative.

The chain has TRBV9 and TRBJ2-5, with 14 bases identical to TRBD2. This CDR3 is built from 16 residues. CDR1 is SGDLS and CDR2 is YYNGEE in the germline V gene. Trimming cost V 4 bases and J 5 bases; bases outside gene matches: 7. This CDR3 is CASSLTSGRGGETQYF. DNA of the CDR3: TGTGCCAGCAGCTTGACTAGCGGGAGGGGGGGGGAGACCCAGTACTTC.

This chain joins TRBV27 and TRBJ2-2; TRBD1 agrees at 7 bases. The CDR3 totals 13 residues. V shed 4 bases, J shed 5 bases, and the junction held 1 base outside the gene matches. Germline CDR1 and CDR2: MNHEY and SMNVEV (reference sequence). The CDR3 sequence: CASSSQGTGELFF. CDR3 DNA: TGTGCCAGCAGTTCACAGGGGACCGGGGAGCTGTTTTTT.

J is TRBJ1-6 and V is TRBV27, with 7 bases lining up with TRBD1. The junction had 12 bases not matched to a gene; V was cut back by 7 bases and J by 6 bases. The CDR3 runs 16 residues. Germline lookup yields CDR1 MNHEY and CDR2 SMNVEV (reference sequence). The CDR3 protein is CASKQGIGKINSPLHF. CDR3 nucleotide sequence: TGTGCCAGCAAACAGGGGATCGGCAAAATTAATTCACCCCTCCACTTT.

The V gene is TRBV18, the J gene TRBJ2-2; TRBD2 matches at 7 bases. The CDR3 is made up of 16 amino acids. V dropped 0 bases and J dropped 5; count of bases not matched to a gene: 6. Per germline, CDR1 KGHSH and CDR2 LQKENI. CDR3 in DNA: TGTGCCAGCTCACCACCTGGGAGGGCGCGGACCGGGGAGCTGTTTTTT. Its protein is CASSPPGRARTGELFF.

The chain has TRBV5-1 and TRBJ2-7; TRBD2 aligns across 16 bases. This CDR3 is built from 18 residues. CDR1 is SGHRS, CDR2 YFSETQ, per germline. V shed 0 bases and J 3 bases; nucleotides not matched to a gene: 6. The CDR3 DNA reads as TGCGCCAGCAGCTTGGGGGGACTAGCGGGAGGGCCCCGCTACGAGCAGTACTTC. Its protein product is CASSLGGLAGGPRYEQYF.

The chain uses TRBV19 and TRBJ2-6; no reliable D call. The CDR3 runs 16 residues. Germline assignment: CDR1 LNHDA and CDR2 SQIVND (reference sequence). V shed 1 base and J shed 4 bases, with 11 bases lying between them. CDR3 bases: TGTGCCAGTAGTATAGCCCGAGCCGGGGGGGCCAACGTCCTGACTTTC. This sequence encodes CASSIARAGGANVLTF.

This rearrangement joins TRBV4-2 to TRBJ2-5; 13 bases line up with TRBD2. The CDR3 spans 16 residues. Germline CDR1 LGHNA, CDR2 YNFKEQ. Trimming took 3 bases from V and 7 from J; bases not matched to a gene: 8. CDR3 bases: TGTGCCAGCAGCCATGGAGGACTAGCGGGAGACGGGACCCAGTACTTC. Protein: CASSHGGLAGDGTQYF.

V gene TRBV19 combines with J gene TRBJ2-5; D is unresolved. The CDR3 loop spans 15 amino acids. The germline gives CDR1 LNHDA, CDR2 SQIVND (reference sequence). V was trimmed by 3 bases and J by 5 bases, leaving 16 bases between them. Here the CDR3 DNA reads TGTGCCAGTAGTATGCAACCCCAGAATCATGAGACCCAGTACTTC. Its protein is CASSMQPQNHETQYF.

The chain joins TRBV2 to TRBJ1-6; D not certain. The length of the CDR3 is 16 residues. Trimming stripped 7 bases from V and 7 bases from J, with 20 bases between. Germline V gives CDR1 SNHLY, CDR2 FYNNEI. Here the CDR3 DNA reads TGTGCCAGCAATTTAGAAAACAGCTCCCCCAATTCACCCCTCCACTTT. Its translation is CASNLENSSPNSPLHF.

The count of this clone is one. The chain joins TRBV28 to TRBJ2-3, with TRBD2 matching 15 bases. V lost 4 bases to trimming and J lost 9 bases; unmatched junction nucleotides: 14. The CDR3 totals 18 residues. From germline, CDR1 is MDHEN and CDR2 SYDVKM. CDR3 loop: CASSSSGLGLAGGDTQYF. The CDR3 nucleotides read TGTGCCAGCAGTTCGAGCGGCCTGGGACTAGCGGGAGGAGACACGCAGTATTTT.

The chain uses TRBV6-5 and TRBJ2-7; D is possibly TRBD2 (6 bases). The CDR3 totals 13 residues. Germline V CDR1 and CDR2: MNHEY, SVGAGI. The V and J ends lost 6 bases and 6 bases respectively, with 15 bases between them. DNA of the CDR3: TGTGCCAGCAGGGGGGGACCCCCAGGCGAGCAGTACTTC. Protein product: CASRGGPPGEQYF.

The chain combines TRBV4-1 with TRBJ2-5; 12 bases align to TRBD1. The V and J ends lost 0 bases and 5 bases, in that order; junction bases with no gene match: 10. The CDR3 is 18 amino acids. Per germline, CDR1 MGHRA and CDR2 YSYEKL. CDR3 sequence: CASSQDAPGQGAWETQYF. Written as DNA, the CDR3 is TGCGCCAGCAGCCAAGATGCTCCGGGACAGGGGGCTTGGGAGACCCAGTACTTC.

The rearrangement uses TRBV10-3 and TRBJ2-3; 7 bases fit TRBD2. Losses at the gene ends were 0 bases for V and 2 bases for J; bases not matched to a gene: 2. There are 15 residues in the CDR3. CDR1 is ENHRY, CDR2 SYGVKD, per germline. CDR3 sequence (DNA): TGTGCCATCAGTGAGTCTAGCGGGCCCACAGATACGCAGTATTTT. Residues: CAISESSGPTDTQYF.

The chain is built from TRBV18 and TRBJ1-6; no clear D. V was shortened by 2 bases and J by 8 bases, with 10 bases between the two germline ends. CDR1 and CDR2 (germline): KGHSH, LQKENI. The CDR3 spans 14 residues. CDR3 sequence: CASSPSAGDSPLHF. CDR3 in DNA: TGTGCCAGCTCACCATCTGCGGGTGATTCACCCCTCCACTTT.

The V gene is TRBV6-5, the J gene TRBJ1-2, with TRBD1 matching 7 bases. CDR3 length: 12 amino acids. Per the germline V gene, CDR1 is MNHEY and CDR2 is SVGAGI. Germline trimming cut 2 bases from V and 10 bases from J; bases unmatched to any gene: 4. CDR3 sequence reads: CASSYAGGAYTF. DNA for the CDR3: TGTGCCAGCAGTTACGCAGGGGGTGCCTACACCTTC.

The chain is built from TRBV27 and TRBJ2-4; TRBD1 aligns across 7 bases. V lost 3 bases and J lost 6; bases outside the gene matches: 8. CDR3 length: 15 amino acids. Looked up from germline, CDR1 is MNHEY and CDR2 is SMNVEV (reference sequence). The CDR3 DNA sequence: TGTGCCAGCAGTTTTCAAACAGGGGAAGGAAACATTCAGTACTTC. Translation: CASSFQTGEGNIQYF.

The chain is built from TRBV5-4 and TRBJ1-1; D is possibly TRBD1 (6 bases). Trimming stripped 6 bases from V and 1 base from J, with 13 bases between. Looked up from germline, CDR1 is SGHNT and CDR2 is YYREEE (reference sequence). This CDR3 region has 14 residues. The CDR3 region is CASNLGTQNTEAFF. For the CDR3, the DNA is TGTGCCAGCAACCTGGGGACACAGAACACTGAAGCTTTCTTT.

V gene TRBV5-1 combines with J gene TRBJ2-5, with 9 nucleotides matching TRBD2. Per the germline V gene, CDR1 is SGHRS and CDR2 is YFSETQ. CDR3 length: 15 residues. Trimming removed 0 bases from V and 3 bases from J; junction bases left unmatched: 3. CDR3 sequence reads: CASSLVAGGEETQYF. CDR3 coding DNA: TGCGCCAGCAGCTTGGTTGCGGGGGGGGAAGAGACCCAGTACTTC.

V and J are TRBV7-9 and TRBJ2-3; D gene unclear. The V and J ends lost 7 bases and 2 bases respectively, with 22 bases between them. The CDR3 has 17 amino acids. The germline V gene encodes CDR1 SEHNR and CDR2 FQNEAQ (reference sequence). CDR3 nucleotides: TGTGCCAGCACCCCCCCCCGCTTTTCTTACTTCACAGATACGCAGTATTTT. This translates into CASTPPRFSYFTDTQYF.

This chain links TRBV4-1 with TRBJ1-1; D perhaps matches TRBD1 (5 bases). This CDR3 has 16 residues. Trimming removed 9 bases at V and 8 bases at J, with 28 bases between. The germline V gene has CDR1 MGHRA and CDR2 YSYEKL. The CDR3 loop is CARRGEGINTWSEAFF. CDR3 in DNA: TGCGCCAGACGCGGGGAGGGGATAAATACTTGGTCCGAAGCTTTCTTT.

This clone was detected a few times. This chain uses TRBV5-1 with TRBJ1-2; 8 bases match TRBD1. CDR1 is SGHRS, CDR2 YFSETQ, per germline. V lost 1 base and J lost 8; bases outside the gene matches: 7. The CDR3 totals 14 residues. DNA for the CDR3: TGCGCCAGCAGCTTGTTCCAGGGGGCAGAGGGCTACACCTTC. Protein product: CASSLFQGAEGYTF. Using reference TRBV5-1 and TRBJ1-2 for the parts outside the CDR3, the full variable domain is KAGVTQTPRYLIKTRGQQVTLSCSPISGHRSVSWYQQTPGQGLQFLFEYFSETQRNKGNFPGRFSGRQFSNSRSEMNVSTLELGDSALYLCASSLFQGAEGYTFGSGTRLTVV.

The chain recombines TRBV13 with TRBJ1-1, with a tentative D call TRBD1 (5 bases). This CDR3 is built from 13 residues. Trimming left V 2 bases short and J 7 bases short, with 11 bases between. The V gene's germline CDR1 is PRHDT and CDR2 FYEKMQ (reference sequence). CDR3 nucleotide sequence: TGTGCCAGCAGCTTACGGGGGGACCTTGAAGCTTTCTTT. It yields the protein CASSLRGDLEAFF.